The TCR beta chain described here comes from a study of T-cell reconstitution after alpha-beta-depleted transplantation in children. In this sample, this clonotype turned up many times. The V and J ends lost 6 bases and 2 bases respectively, with 11 bases between them. Per the germline V gene, CDR1 is DFQATT and CDR2 is SNEGSKA (reference sequence). The CDR3 length is 12 residues. Unique molecular identifiers were incorporated during preparation of the TCRbeta library. TCRdb independently ran MiXCR on the PCR reads; one entry per CDR3 protein. Altogether about 460,000 distinct CDR3 sequences are present, roughly 10% being singletons, with the ten largest covering 2%.

This clonotype originated in a child aged 2 to 10 with inherited bone marrow failure, due to receive a stem cell transplant. This rearrangement joins TRBV20-1 to TRBJ2-7, with D unclear. This specimen consisted of PBMCs, obtained before TCRalphabeta/CD19-depleted stem cell transplant. The CDR3 nucleotides are TGCAGTGCGAACAGTAATGCCTACGAGCAGTACTTC. This gives the protein CSANSNAYEQYF.